This T cell receptor (beta chain) was profiled in a study of radiotherapy plus CTLA-4 blockade in lung cancer. Findings and caveats of the study: Early shifts in blood T cell clones, with interferon-beta, reportedly predicted response best.

Trimming cost V 2 bases and J 4 bases, with 14 bases left between them. The CDR3 spans 15 residues. Germline CDR1 LNHDA, CDR2 SQIVND (reference sequence). Some clones are missing from TCRdb's copy, which holds only in-frame ones; the method was immunoSEQ multiplex PCR. The data hold about 38,000 clones, with about 86% observed a single time. About this clone itself: The antigen is unknown.

The chain links TRBV19 to TRBJ1-1, with D possibly matching TRBD1 (5 bases). This sequence was found in a human donor with non-small cell lung cancer whose response to radiotherapy plus ipilimumab could not be evaluated. The starting material was peripheral blood, obtained from a patient treated with radiotherapy plus ipilimumab. In DNA form, the CDR3 reads TGTGCCAGTAGTATATCCCCCCCAAGGGGCACTGAAGCTTTCTTT. Its protein is CASSISPPRGTEAFF.